This T cell receptor (beta chain) was documented in a study of OX40 agonist ivuxolimab in advanced cancers. Study at large: Patients receiving dose escalation had hepatocellular carcinoma, melanoma, renal cell or head and neck cancer. Of mixed ages from roughly 23 to 85 and averaging about 56 years, the group was around 78% male. Three dose-escalation patients had partial responses: one with hepatocellular carcinoma and two with cutaneous melanoma.

The CDR3 runs to 15 residues. Per germline, CDR1 SEHNR and CDR2 FQNEAQ (reference sequence). Trimming removed 6 bases at V and 0 bases at J, with 11 bases between. Produced via immunoSEQ multiplex PCR; TCRdb's table is partial and in-frame only. The sample includes some 65,000 clones, roughly 87% of them seen just once. This specimen was CD4+ or CD8+ T cells sorted from blood, taken in a trial of the OX40 agonist ivuxolimab. This chain links TRBV7-9 with TRBJ1-4; no clear D gene. The sequence was collected from an adult with an advanced solid tumor such as melanoma, head and neck, liver or kidney cancer. The CDR3 loop reads CASRGKVSTNEKLFF. The DNA for the CDR3 is TGTGCCAGCAGGGGGAAGGTTTCAACTAATGAAAAACTGTTTTTT. Combining the CDR3 with reference TRBV7-9 and TRBJ1-4 gives the whole variable domain DTGVSQNPRHKITKRGQNVTFRCDPISEHNRLYWYRQTLGQGPEFLTYFQNEAQLEKSRLLSDRFSAERPKGSFSTLEIQRTEQGDSAMYLCASRGKVSTNEKLFFGSGTQLSVL.